The entry below describes one TCR beta chain. The data were taken from a study of T cell responses to AZD1222 COVID-19 vaccine. The protocol was immunoSEQ multiplex PCR, while the TCRdb copy is restricted to in-frame clones and leaves out a portion. The sample records 83,000 or so clones, roughly 90% being singletons. The germline V and J ends were trimmed by 0 bases and 7 bases, with 7 bases remaining between them. The CDR3 has 13 amino acids. The germline V gene encodes CDR1 SGHAT and CDR2 FQNNGV. The sample in question was peripheral blood, obtained on day 0 of MenACWY control vaccination. V is TRBV11-2 and J is TRBJ1-5; D possibly corresponds to TRBD1 (5 bases). This TCR derives from an adult in good health. In DNA form, the CDR3 reads TGTGCCAGCAGCTTAGATTGGGGGCAGCCCCAGCATTTT. Translation: CASSLDWGQPQHF. The whole variable domain, remainder taken from reference TRBV11-2 and TRBJ1-5, is EAGVAQSPRYKIIEKRQSVAFWCNPISGHATLYWYQQILGQGPKLLIQFQNNGVVDDSQLPKDRFSAERLKGVDSTLKIQPAKLEDSAVYLCASSLDWGQPQHFGDGTRLSIL.